These 4 T cell receptor beta chains were sequenced from one sample in a study of blood T cell repertoires in COVID-19. The table came from immunoSEQ multiplex PCR; TCRdb's copy has only in-frame clones and leaves some out. The sample contains approximately 39,000 clones, over 80% of which appear only once. Sequenced: peripheral blood. These receptors all come from a man aged 45 to 65 with active or convalescent COVID-19.

This rearrangement joins TRBV28 to TRBJ2-3; 12 nucleotides match TRBD2. Germline CDR1 reads MDHEN; CDR2 reads SYDVKM. V shed 5 bases, J shed 4 bases, and the junction held 7 bases outside the gene matches. The CDR3 length is 16 residues. The CDR3 DNA sequence: TGTGCCAGCAGTCTTTCTAGCGGGGGGGCCCCAGATACGCAGTATTTT. Its translation is CASSLSSGGAPDTQYF.

The chain joins TRBV11-3 to TRBJ2-5; TRBD2 aligns across 9 bases. CDR1 and CDR2 (germline): SGHNT, YENEEA. The length of the CDR3 is 16 residues. The junction had 11 bases not matched to a gene; V was cut back by 5 bases and J by 4 bases. CDR3 sequence: CASSPGASSGGETQYF. The CDR3 DNA follows: TGTGCCAGCAGCCCGGGGGCAAGTAGCGGGGGAGAGACCCAGTACTTC.

The rearrangement joins TRBV2 to TRBJ1-5, with TRBD1 matching over 11 bases. Trimming cost V 8 bases and J 0 bases; bases outside gene matches: 9. The CDR3 contains 17 residues. Germline assignment: CDR1 SNHLY and CDR2 FYNNEI. The CDR3 is CASLLGQGVDSNQPQHF. As DNA, the CDR3 is TGTGCCAGCCTCCTGGGACAGGGGGTCGATAGCAATCAGCCCCAGCATTTT.

The chain is built from TRBV7-2 and TRBJ2-2, with D perhaps TRBD1 (5 bases). The CDR3 runs to 15 residues. Germline V CDR1 and CDR2: SGHTA, FQGNSA. Deletions cut 4 bases from V and 1 base from J, with 10 bases between. As DNA, the CDR3 is TGTGCCAGCAGCTACCAAACAGGGAACACCGGGGAGCTGTTTTTT. Translated, it gives CASSYQTGNTGELFF.